Below, 19 T cell receptor beta chains from the same sample are listed, as sequenced in a study of CD8 T cells in Susac syndrome. The authors reverse transcribed roughly 0.5 to 1 ug RNA with random hexamers. Via MiXCR, TCRdb re-called the immunoSEQ multiplex PCR reads, giving one row per CDR3 protein. In the table there are 95,000 to 150,000 distinct CDR3 sequences, about 94% of which are singletons. Sequencing input: CD8+ T cells from PBMCs. The receptors originated from a human donor with Susac syndrome.

CDR3 sequence: CASSPGQDPYGYTF. The CDR3 coding sequence is TGTGCCAGCAGCCCTGGACAGGACCCCTATGGCTACACCTTC. This chain links TRBV5-6 with TRBJ1-2; TRBD1 matches 7 bases. The CDR3 loop spans 14 amino acids. Losses at the gene ends were 4 bases for V and 4 bases for J; bases not matched to a gene: 7. In germline, CDR1 is SGHDT, CDR2 YYEEEE.

The chain is built from TRBV9 and TRBJ2-3; D call uncertain. The germline CDR1 and CDR2 sequences are SGDLS and YYNGEE. Trimming left V 1 base short and J 0 bases short, with 15 bases between. The length of the CDR3 is 17 residues. In DNA, the CDR3 is TGTGCCAGCAGCGTAAGCCCCCGGGCAGAAAGCACAGATACGCAGTATTTT. Translating it yields CASSVSPRAESTDTQYF.

V usage is TRBV9 and J usage is TRBJ1-2; D ambiguous. The V gene's germline CDR1 is SGDLS and CDR2 YYNGEE. Trimming took off 3 bases at V and 8 bases at J, with 14 bases between the two ends. The CDR3 sequence is 13 residues long. The CDR3 DNA follows: TGTGCCAGCAGCGACTCCCAACTTGGGGGCTACACCTTC. This sequence encodes CASSDSQLGGYTF. Supplemented by reference TRBV9 and TRBJ1-2, the full variable domain reads DSGVTQTPKHLITATGQRVTLRCSPRSGDLSVYWYQQSLDQGLQFLIQYYNGEERAKGNILERFSAQQFPDLHSELNLSSLELGDSALYFCASSDSQLGGYTFGSGTRLTVV.

The chain joins TRBV20-1 to TRBJ1-2, with 11 positions matching TRBD1. This CDR3 contains 15 residues. After removal of 3 bases from V and 8 bases from J, the junction contained 11 bases not matched to a gene. Germline V lookup: CDR1 DFQATT, CDR2 SNEGSKA (reference sequence). CDR3 region: CSARPPGQGAGGYTF. CDR3 DNA sequence: TGCAGTGCTAGGCCGCCCGGACAGGGGGCCGGCGGCTACACCTTC.

The gene calls are TRBV11-2 and TRBJ2-1; 7 bases align to TRBD2. J was trimmed by 8 bases and V by 5 bases; bases with no gene match: 9. CDR3 length: 14 residues. CDR1 is SGHAT and CDR2 is FQNNGV in the germline V gene. CDR3 sequence: CASSPSGAWDEQFF. The CDR3 DNA reads as TGTGCCAGCAGCCCGAGCGGGGCTTGGGATGAGCAGTTCTTC.

The V and J genes are TRBV27 and TRBJ2-7; perhaps TRBD1 as D (7 bases). The CDR3 contains 16 residues. Trimming took 6 bases from V and 3 from J, leaving 21 bases between them. The germline V gene encodes CDR1 MNHEY and CDR2 SMNVEV (reference sequence). The CDR3 DNA reads as TGTGCCAGCAGGCCCACAGGGGTGGGGGGATTCTACGAGCAGTACTTC. Residues: CASRPTGVGGFYEQYF.

This chain joins TRBV12-3 or TRBV12-4 and TRBJ2-3, with D perhaps matching TRBD1 (5 bases). CDR3 length: 14 residues. The ends were cut back, 5 bases at V and 0 bases at J, with 9 bases in the middle. The CDR3 DNA follows: TGTGCCAGCAGTACCAGACAGAGCACAGATACGCAGTATTTT. It specifies CASSTRQSTDTQYF.

V usage is TRBV7-8 and J usage is TRBJ2-1; 11 positions agree with TRBD2. V gave up 1 base and J gave up 14 bases; unmatched junction bases: 4. The CDR3 is 13 amino acids. Germline V gene lookup returns CDR1 SGHVS and CDR2 FQNEAQ. The CDR3 sequence: CASSLVAGGPEFF. CDR3 in DNA: TGTGCCAGCAGCTTAGTAGCGGGGGGGCCGGAGTTCTTC.

The rearrangement joins TRBV9 to TRBJ1-2; weak D call: TRBD1 (6 bases). Per the germline V gene, CDR1 is SGDLS and CDR2 is YYNGEE. Trimming removed 3 bases from V and 1 base from J, with 25 bases in between. This CDR3 spans 19 amino acids. CDR3 bases: TGTGCCAGCAGCGCCAAAGGGGGGAGGAACCCTCTATTTAACTATGGCTACACCTTC. Translating it yields CASSAKGGRNPLFNYGYTF.

This clonotype was picked up one time. The chain carries TRBV18 and TRBJ2-4; 9 nucleotides agree with TRBD2. Germline values: CDR1 KGHSH, CDR2 LQKENI. This CDR3 has 18 residues. V trimming: 8 bases; J trimming: 5 bases; junction bases outside the gene matches: 19. The CDR3 protein is CASASYDSAGGPENIQYF. The CDR3 region has the DNA TGTGCCAGCGCCTCATACGACTCGGCGGGGGGGCCCGAAAACATTCAGTACTTC.

This sequence joins TRBV3-1 and TRBJ1-5; a weak D match, TRBD1 (6 bases). Germline V gene sequence: CDR1 LGHDT, CDR2 YNNKEL (reference sequence). This CDR3 is 17 amino acids long. V was shortened by 4 bases and J by 2 bases, with 18 bases between the two germline ends. The CDR3 spells CASSLQPTGTGNQPQHF. The CDR3 bases are TGTGCCAGCAGCCTACAACCAACAGGGACTGGCAATCAGCCCCAGCATTTT.

The CDR3 DNA sequence: TGCAGCATCCTGACAGGGGGCGGACAAGAGACCCAGTACTTC. It yields the protein CSILTGGGQETQYF. The chain links TRBV29-1 to TRBJ2-5, with 10 nucleotides matching TRBD1. The CDR3 length is 14 residues. The germline V gene has CDR1 SQVTM and CDR2 ANQGSEA. The J segment lost 2 bases and the V segment lost 8 bases, leaving 8 bases of the junction unmatched.

This clonotype was recorded once. This chain links TRBV7-9 with TRBJ2-5; no reliable D call. Germline loops: CDR1 SEHNR, CDR2 FQNEAQ (reference sequence). There are 15 residues in the CDR3. Trimming pared 0 bases from V and 1 base from J, leaving 9 bases between. CDR3 residues: CASSLAFGSQETQYF. CDR3 bases: TGTGCCAGCAGCTTAGCGTTCGGCAGCCAAGAGACCCAGTACTTC.

The chain employs TRBV29-1 and TRBJ1-4, with TRBD1 identical over 8 bases. Germline loops: CDR1 SQVTM, CDR2 ANQGSEA. The CDR3 extends over 12 amino acids. V lost 1 base and J lost 12; bases outside the gene matches: 4. In DNA, the CDR3 is TGCAGCGTTGAAGGGACAGGGAGGGAACTGTTTTTT. This codes for CSVEGTGRELFF.

This clonotype appeared a single time. The V gene is TRBV7-9, the J gene TRBJ1-1; the D is unclear. V lost 10 bases, J lost 5 bases, and 8 bases lay in between. The germline CDR1 and CDR2 sequences are SEHNR and FQNEAQ (reference sequence). The CDR3 extends over 10 amino acids. Written as DNA, the CDR3 is TGTGCCATCCAGAGTACTGAAGCTTTCTTT. It translates to CAIQSTEAFF.

J is TRBJ1-1 and V is TRBV5-1; D gene ambiguous. Germline V CDR1 and CDR2: SGHRS, YFSETQ. The V and J ends lost 0 bases and 5 bases respectively, with 14 bases between them. The CDR3 has 15 amino acids. The CDR3 sequence is CASSLDVGLGTEAFF. CDR3 DNA: TGCGCCAGCAGCTTGGATGTGGGCCTAGGGACTGAAGCTTTCTTT.

V is TRBV4-3 and J is TRBJ1-2; tentatively, D is TRBD1 (6 bases). V lost 5 bases, J lost 3 bases, and 19 bases lay in between. The CDR3 has 16 amino acids. The germline gives CDR1 LGHNA, CDR2 YSLEER. This chain's CDR3 is CASSDPGGAGDYGYTF. The CDR3 DNA reads as TGCGCCAGCAGCGACCCCGGGGGGGCAGGCGACTATGGCTACACCTTC.

The J gene is TRBJ1-5, the V gene TRBV7-9; D is perhaps TRBD1 (5 bases). This CDR3 has 17 residues. V was clipped by 5 bases and J by 2 bases, with 19 bases between them. Germline CDR1 SEHNR, CDR2 FQNEAQ (reference sequence). CDR3 bases: TGTGCCAGCAGCCCCGGGGACGGCAACAGTGGCAATCAGCCCCAGCATTTT. This codes for CASSPGDGNSGNQPQHF.

The chain carries TRBV5-1 and TRBJ1-2; unclear D gene. The CDR3 runs to 15 residues. Trimming pared 0 bases from V and 6 bases from J, leaving 15 bases between. The germline gives CDR1 SGHRS, CDR2 YFSETQ. The DNA of the CDR3 is TGCGCCAGCAGCTTGGCCCGGGTATCGGTCGATGGCTACACCTTC. Encoded protein: CASSLARVSVDGYTF.